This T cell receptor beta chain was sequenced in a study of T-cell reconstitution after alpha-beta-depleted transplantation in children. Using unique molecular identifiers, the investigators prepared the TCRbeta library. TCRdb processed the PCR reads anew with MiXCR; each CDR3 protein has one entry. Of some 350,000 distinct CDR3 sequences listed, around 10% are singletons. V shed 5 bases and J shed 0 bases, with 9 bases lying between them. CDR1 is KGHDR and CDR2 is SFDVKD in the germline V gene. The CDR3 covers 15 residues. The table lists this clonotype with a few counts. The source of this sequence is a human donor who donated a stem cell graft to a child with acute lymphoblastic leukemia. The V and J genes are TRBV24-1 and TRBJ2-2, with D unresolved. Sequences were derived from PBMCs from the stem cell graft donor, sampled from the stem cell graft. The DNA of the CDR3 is TGTGCCACCAGTGCAGGAGACACGAACACCGGGGAGCTGTTTTTT. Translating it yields CATSAGDTNTGELFF.